The 8 T cell receptor beta chains presented below share a single source sample, sequenced in a study of shared T cell receptors in the human thymus. Method: immunoSEQ multiplex PCR; TCRdb's copy keeps in-frame clones and lacks some. The sample lists approximately 660,000 clones; roughly 90% were seen once. The same specimen was also included in a second study, on human thymus T cells.

Sequencing used thymocytes. The source of these receptors is a boy under three years old with a congenital heart defect.

The chain combines TRBV5-6 with TRBJ2-1; 8 bases are a match to TRBD2. The CDR3 runs to 15 residues. CDR1 and CDR2 from the germline V gene are SGHDT and YYEEEE. Trimming at V came to 0 bases and at J to 8 bases, leaving 7 bases not matched to a gene. The CDR3 nucleotides are TGTGCCAGCAGCTTGGTATGCGGGAGGTACTATGAGCAGTTCTTC. This encodes CASSLVCGRYYEQFF.

The chain is built from TRBV30 and TRBJ1-1, with a possible D match to TRBD1 (5 bases). CDR3 length: 14 residues. Germline CDR1 GTSNPN, CDR2 SVGIG (reference sequence). The ends were cut back, 1 base at V and 1 base at J, with 10 bases in the middle. The CDR3 is CAWSGQFTNTEAFF. As DNA, the CDR3 is TGTGCCTGGAGTGGACAGTTCACGAACACTGAAGCTTTCTTT. Full variable domain (missing parts from reference TRBV30 and TRBJ1-1): SQTIHQWPATLVQPVGSPLSLECTVEGTSNPNLYWYRQAAGRGLQLLFYSVGIGQISSEVPQNLSASRPQDRQFILSSKKLLLSDSGFYLCAWSGQFTNTEAFFGQGTRLTVV.

The rearrangement uses TRBV4-1 and TRBJ1-5; 9 positions agree with TRBD1. There are 14 residues in the CDR3. Germline loops: CDR1 MGHRA, CDR2 YSYEKL. V was clipped by 1 base and J by 7 bases; unmatched bases: 2. The CDR3 DNA reads TGCGCCAGCAGCCAAGGGGGACAGGGCCAGCCCCAGCATTTT. This codes for CASSQGGQGQPQHF.

V and J are TRBV5-1 and TRBJ2-1; TRBD2 might be the D (7 bases). CDR1 and CDR2 from the germline V gene are SGHRS and YFSETQ. V was shortened by 2 bases and J by 7 bases, with 16 bases between the two germline ends. CDR3 length equals 15 residues. In nucleotides, the CDR3 is TGCGCCAGCAGCTTACAGGGTTTTAGCGGGAATGAGCAGTTCTTC. Its translation is CASSLQGFSGNEQFF. The full variable domain, in which reference TRBV5-1 and TRBJ2-1 provide the parts outside the CDR3, is KAGVTQTPRYLIKTRGQQVTLSCSPISGHRSVSWYQQTPGQGLQFLFEYFSETQRNKGNFPGRFSGRQFSNSRSEMNVSTLELGDSALYLCASSLQGFSGNEQFFGPGTRLTVL.

This clone was observed a few times. This rearrangement joins TRBV7-9 to TRBJ2-7; D remains unclear. The CDR3 is 16 residues long. Germline V lookup: CDR1 SEHNR, CDR2 FQNEAQ (reference sequence). The V end lost 6 bases, the J end lost 2 bases, and 20 bases lay between the germline ends. The CDR3 loop reads CASSPSHDKPPYEQYF. The CDR3 coding sequence is TGTGCCAGCAGTCCGTCCCATGACAAACCCCCCTACGAGCAGTACTTC.

The chain uses TRBV29-1 and TRBJ2-2, with TRBD1 matching over 10 bases. Germline values: CDR1 SQVTM, CDR2 ANQGSEA. Trimming at V came to 4 bases and at J to 4 bases, leaving 6 bases not matched to a gene. This CDR3 has 15 amino acids. The CDR3 region has the DNA TGCAGCGTTGTGGCAAGGACAGGGGGCACCGGGGAGCTGTTTTTT. Its translation: CSVVARTGGTGELFF.

The table lists this clone with a few counts. The chain links TRBV7-2 to TRBJ2-1, with a tentative D call TRBD1 (7 bases). The V end was cut by 8 bases, the J end by 4 bases, with 24 bases between. The CDR3 sequence is 17 residues long. The germline V gene encodes CDR1 SGHTA and CDR2 FQGNSA. The CDR3 DNA follows: TGTGCCAGCTGCCCCGAAGTCAAGTCAGGGGGGTACAATGAGCAGTTCTTC. Encoded protein: CASCPEVKSGGYNEQFF.

The chain recombines TRBV4-3 with TRBJ1-2; 11 nucleotides align to TRBD1. Per germline, CDR1 LGHNA and CDR2 YSLEER. This CDR3 has 22 amino acids. The ends lost 5 bases at V and 3 bases at J; junction bases unmatched: 26. DNA for the CDR3: TGCGCCAGCAGCTCTGTACCCAGGCCCCCGGTCGGACAGGGGGCTCTAGACTATGGCTACACCTTC. It specifies CASSSVPRPPVGQGALDYGYTF.